The 17 T cell receptor beta chains listed next were all sequenced from one sample in a study of T cells after yellow fever vaccination (dated by TCRdb to between 2018 and 2021). The meaning of the sample's treatment or condition label: live attenuated yellow fever vaccine strain. Library preparation employed 5' RACE. The reads were generated on an Illumina NovaSeq 6000. TCRdb's own reprocessing of the public reads used fastp at Q25 and MiXCR and kept productive beta chains. Entries are consolidated by CDR3 protein sequence, retaining the most common genes and DNA. The sample records some 300,000 distinct CDR3 sequences, 8.5% to 10% of which are singletons. The ten top clones hold 3% to 4% of the sample. The specimen was CD4+ T cells sorted from PBMCs, collected 5 days after the yellow fever booster vaccination. Receptors were obtained from a man between 18 and 29 years old who received the YFV17D yellow fever vaccine.

This sequence joins TRBV5-5 and TRBJ2-7, with D maybe TRBD2 (5 bases). Germline V gives CDR1 SGHKS, CDR2 YYEKEE (reference sequence). Trimming took 2 bases from V and 7 from J, leaving 16 bases between them. The CDR3 spans 14 residues. The CDR3 sequence: CASSFGLLPGEQYF. The DNA of the CDR3 is TGTGCCAGCAGCTTCGGTCTACTCCCGGGAGAGCAGTACTTC.

This chain uses TRBV4-3 with TRBJ2-7; D uncertain. Deletions cut 0 bases from V and 5 bases from J, with 5 bases between. The CDR3 runs 12 residues. Per germline, CDR1 LGHNA and CDR2 YSLEER. The CDR3 spells CASSQDLDEQYV. The CDR3 DNA sequence: TGCGCCAGCAGCCAAGATCTTGACGAGCAGTACGTC.

In its sample, this clonotype was seen a few times. This chain uses TRBV18 with TRBJ2-7; D possibly corresponds to TRBD1 (6 bases). The CDR3 extends over 16 amino acids. Germline CDR1 KGHSH, CDR2 LQKENI. Trimming shortened V by 3 bases and J by 2 bases, and 17 bases separated the two germline ends. In DNA form, the CDR3 reads TGTGCCAGCTCACCCTCTGCCCCAGGGGCGGCCTACGAGCAGTACGTC. Encoded protein: CASSPSAPGAAYEQYV.

The chain links TRBV14 to TRBJ1-2; D uncertain. The CDR3 spans 14 residues. Germline assignment: CDR1 SGHDN and CDR2 FVKESK. The germline V and J ends were trimmed by 0 bases and 4 bases, with 9 bases remaining between them. The CDR3 bases are TGTGCCAGCAGCCAAGATATATGGGCCTATGGCTACACCTTC. Its protein is CASSQDIWAYGYTF.

The V gene is TRBV4-2, the J gene TRBJ1-1; a weak D match, TRBD1 (5 bases). V was shortened by 4 bases and J by 0 bases, with 9 bases between the two germline ends. CDR3 length: 14 amino acids. The V gene's germline CDR1 is LGHNA and CDR2 YNFKEQ. In DNA, the CDR3 is TGTGCCAGCAGCCGACCGACAGTGAACACTGAAGCTTTCTTT. This translates into CASSRPTVNTEAFF.

This rearrangement joins TRBV6-1 to TRBJ2-1; maybe TRBD2 (5 bases). Germline V lookup: CDR1 MNHNS, CDR2 SASEGT. This CDR3 contains 15 residues. The germline V and J ends were trimmed by 1 base and 8 bases, with 15 bases remaining between them. CDR3 amino acids: CASSEVLGSGDEQFF. The CDR3, as DNA: TGTGCCAGCAGTGAAGTTCTGGGGAGTGGGGATGAGCAGTTCTTC.

The rearrangement links TRBV10-2 to TRBJ1-1; no definite D call. The germline V and J ends were trimmed by 2 bases and 4 bases, with 14 bases remaining between them. Germline V gene sequence: CDR1 WSHSY, CDR2 SAAADI. The CDR3 consists of 15 residues. CDR3 amino acids: CASSEGPFRGTEAFF. CDR3 DNA: TGCGCCAGCAGTGAGGGCCCTTTTCGGGGCACTGAAGCTTTCTTT.

This rearrangement joins TRBV7-9 to TRBJ1-4, with 7 bases identical to TRBD1. In germline, CDR1 is SEHNR, CDR2 FQNEAQ (reference sequence). The J segment lost 7 bases and the V segment lost 4 bases, leaving 9 bases of the junction unmatched. The CDR3 contains 15 residues. The CDR3 sequence: CASSSIQGLSEKLFF. In nucleotides, the CDR3 is TGTGCCAGCAGCTCGATACAGGGGCTTTCTGAAAAACTGTTTTTT.

The table lists this clonotype with a few counts. The chain carries TRBV4-3 and TRBJ1-2; unclear D gene. CDR1 is LGHNA and CDR2 is YSLEER in the germline V gene. The V end was cut by 3 bases, the J end by 0 bases, with 11 bases between. This CDR3 contains 15 residues. The DNA for the CDR3 is TGCGCCAGCAGCCACACGGGAGTGGCTAACTATGGCTACACCTTC. It codes for CASSHTGVANYGYTF.

The CDR3 DNA is TGTGCCAGCAGCGCGCAGAACAGGGGGCAAGTCGCTGAAGCTTTCTTT. Translated: CASSAQNRGQVAEAFF. The rearrangement links TRBV7-9 to TRBJ1-1; 9 bases are shared with TRBD1. Germline CDR1 reads SEHNR; CDR2 reads FQNEAQ (reference sequence). CDR3 length: 16 amino acids. J gave up 6 bases and V 5 bases, and 13 bases lay outside the gene matches.

This clonotype has just a few counts. The rearrangement uses TRBV27 and TRBJ2-3; 8 bases line up with TRBD1. The CDR3 totals 17 residues. With 4 bases clipped from V and 2 bases from J, the junction kept 11 bases outside the gene matches. CDR1 and CDR2 from the germline V gene are MNHEY and SMNVEV (reference sequence). DNA for the CDR3: TGTGCCAGCAGTTCGTCGCAGGGGACAGGAGTCACAGATACGCAGTATTTT. It encodes CASSSSQGTGVTDTQYF.

The chain uses TRBV28 and TRBJ2-7; 7 positions agree with TRBD2. The ends lost 2 bases at V and 4 bases at J; junction bases unmatched: 5. CDR1 is MDHEN and CDR2 is SYDVKM in the germline V gene. The CDR3 covers 14 residues. The chain's CDR3 is CASSLGTTFYEQYV. The CDR3 DNA is TGTGCCAGCAGTTTAGGGACTACGTTTTACGAGCAGTACGTC.

The rearrangement links TRBV5-1 to TRBJ2-5; 8 bases agree with TRBD2. This CDR3 has 15 residues. Germline lookup yields CDR1 SGHRS and CDR2 YFSETQ. Trimming removed 3 bases from V and 2 bases from J; junction bases left unmatched: 6. The CDR3 region is CASSSGLGIQETQYF. The CDR3 nucleotides read TGCGCCAGCAGCTCGGGACTAGGGATACAAGAGACCCAGTACTTC. Full variable domain (missing parts from reference TRBV5-1 and TRBJ2-5): KAGVTQTPRYLIKTRGQQVTLSCSPISGHRSVSWYQQTPGQGLQFLFEYFSETQRNKGNFPGRFSGRQFSNSRSEMNVSTLELGDSALYLCASSSGLGIQETQYFGPGTRLLVL.

At least ten counts were recorded for this clonotype. This CDR3 reads CSASQGGNQPQHF. The CDR3 DNA is TGCAGTGCTTCACAGGGTGGCAATCAGCCCCAGCATTTT. The chain employs TRBV20-1 and TRBJ1-5; perhaps TRBD1 as D (6 bases). CDR1 is DFQATT and CDR2 is SNEGSKA in the germline V gene (reference sequence). Trimming removed 5 bases from V and 2 bases from J, with 10 bases in between. The CDR3 spans 13 residues.

This clonotype was seen a few times. The chain carries TRBV7-2 and TRBJ2-7; perhaps TRBD2 as D (5 bases). This CDR3 contains 14 residues. Germline V lookup: CDR1 SGHTA, CDR2 FQGNSA. V was cut by 3 bases and J by 2 bases, with 11 bases left in between. The DNA for the CDR3 is TGTGCCAGCAGCTTTCTAGCAGGTCCCTACGAGCAGTACTTC. Amino acids: CASSFLAGPYEQYF.

This clonotype showed up just a few times. The chain uses TRBV19 and TRBJ2-3; tentative D call: TRBD1 (6 bases). There are 16 residues in the CDR3. Deletions cut 2 bases from V and 3 bases from J, with 15 bases between. The germline CDR1 and CDR2 sequences are LNHDA and SQIVND (reference sequence). DNA of the CDR3: TGTGCCAGTAGTATATGGCAGGGCAGGGGAACAGATACGCAGTATTTT. Translated, it gives CASSIWQGRGTDTQYF. The complete variable domain, with remaining parts taken from reference TRBV19 and TRBJ2-3, reads DGGITQSPKYLFRKEGQNVTLSCEQNLNHDAMYWYRQDPGQGLRLIYYSQIVNDFQKGDIAEGYSVSREKKESFPLTVTSAQKNPTAFYLCASSIWQGRGTDTQYFGPGTRLTVL.

This clonotype has at least ten counts. The chain is built from TRBV5-1 and TRBJ1-5; D is unclear. CDR3 length: 14 residues. Germline V gene sequence: CDR1 SGHRS, CDR2 YFSETQ. Trimming cost V 5 bases and J 8 bases, with 17 bases left between them. The CDR3: CASSHGVQIEPQHF. The CDR3, as DNA: TGCGCCAGCAGTCATGGGGTCCAAATTGAGCCCCAGCATTTT.